This T cell receptor (beta chain) is from a study of cytomegalovirus exposure and HLA in healthy donors. Germline V gives CDR1 SGDLS, CDR2 YYNGEE. Trimming removed 2 bases from V and 7 bases from J, with 16 bases in between. The CDR3 is made up of 15 amino acids. Researchers ran the PCR with 60 Vbeta and 13 Jbeta primers. Method: immunoSEQ multiplex PCR; TCRdb's copy keeps in-frame clones and lacks some. The sample lists 90,000 to 150,000 clones, 60% to 85% occurring once. The receptor's source is a woman aged 25 to 39 in good health and CMV-seropositive. The material sequenced was PBMCs. The V and J genes are TRBV9 and TRBJ2-1; the D gene is possibly TRBD2 (6 bases). In DNA, the CDR3 is TGTGCCAGCAGCGTTAGCGGAGCGATCGCGAATGAGCAGTTCTTC. It specifies CASSVSGAIANEQFF.